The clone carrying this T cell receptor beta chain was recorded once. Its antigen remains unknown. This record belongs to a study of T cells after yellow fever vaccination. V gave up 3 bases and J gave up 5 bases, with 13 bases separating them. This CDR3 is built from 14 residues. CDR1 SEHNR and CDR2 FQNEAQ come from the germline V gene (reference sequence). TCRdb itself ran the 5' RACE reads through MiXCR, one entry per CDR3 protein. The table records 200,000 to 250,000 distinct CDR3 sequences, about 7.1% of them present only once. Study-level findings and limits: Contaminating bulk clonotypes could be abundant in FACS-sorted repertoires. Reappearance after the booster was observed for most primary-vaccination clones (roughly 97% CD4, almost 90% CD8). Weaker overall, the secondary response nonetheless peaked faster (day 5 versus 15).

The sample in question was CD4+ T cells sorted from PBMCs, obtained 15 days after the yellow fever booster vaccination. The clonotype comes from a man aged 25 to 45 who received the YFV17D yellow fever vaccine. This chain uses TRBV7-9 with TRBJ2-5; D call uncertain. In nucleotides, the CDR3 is TGTGCCAGCAGCTTGGGTGTCAGCCCCGAGACCCAGTACTTC. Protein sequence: CASSLGVSPETQYF.